This TCR beta chain is from a study of control samples from healthy donors and cancer patients. Generated by immunoSEQ multiplex PCR, the TCRdb table keeps only in-frame clones and is missing some. The table records about 140,000 clones, 80% to 95% of them present only once. This clone was observed a single time. CDR1 and CDR2 from the germline V gene are ENHRY and SYGVKD. Trimming took off 7 bases at V and 0 bases at J, with 13 bases between the two ends. This CDR3 contains 14 residues. Input material: blood. The TCR comes from a man aged 25-45 years in good health. This chain connects TRBV10-3 to TRBJ2-7, with D possibly called TRBD1 or TRBD2 (5 bases each). The CDR3 spells CAIKMGPGSYEQYF. Written as DNA, the CDR3 is TGTGCCATCAAGATGGGACCGGGCTCCTACGAGCAGTACTTC.